This is a list of T cell receptor beta chains from one sample in a study of blood T cell repertoires in COVID-19. Only in-frame clones appear in the TCRdb table, and some are missing; sequencing was by immunoSEQ multiplex PCR. The repertoire holds 150,000 to 200,000 clones, with 75% to 90% as singletons. Input material: peripheral blood. The receptors were sampled from a woman in her seventies with COVID-19, enrolled during active disease. Each CDR3 is given with its conserved first and last residue. The D gene is left open where the match is weak. The size of a clone is reported for some rows only, either as once, few or many, or as a class for expanded clones.

. . TRBJ2-1 TRBV10-1 CASSESTSSYNEQFF TGCGCCAGCAGTGAGAGTACTAGCTCCTACAATGAGCAGTTCTTC
TRBD1 . TRBJ1-1 TRBV28 CASSFLQGDFSEAFF TGTGCCAGCAGTTTTCTCCAGGGGGATTTTTCTGAAGCTTTCTTT
. . TRBJ1-1 TRBV4-3 CASSQYTGSAEAFF TGCGCCAGCAGCCAATATACAGGGTCAGCTGAAGCTTTCTTT
. . TRBJ1-5 TRBV5-4 CASSSRRTETQPQHF TGTGCCAGCAGCTCAAGAAGAACAGAAACCCAGCCCCAGCATTTT
TRBD1 . TRBJ2-3 TRBV18 CASSPGTGGKDTQYF TGTGCCAGCTCACCCGGGACAGGGGGAAAGGATACGCAGTATTTT
. few TRBJ2-7 TRBV28 CASTDSGGRYEQYF TGTGCCAGCACGGACTCGGGCGGGCGCTACGAGCAGTACTTC
. . TRBJ1-2 TRBV24-1 CATSDPGKANYGYTF TGTGCCACCAGTGACCCCGGGAAAGCTAACTATGGCTACACCTTC
TRBD2 . TRBJ2-3 TRBV5-1 CASSFQAGGPGTQYF TGCGCCAGCAGCTTCCAAGCGGGAGGGCCAGGTACGCAGTATTTT
TRBD2 many TRBJ2-7 TRBV7-9 CASSIGTSGRFPREQYF TGTGCCAGCAGCATCGGGACTAGCGGGAGGTTCCCTAGGGAGCAGTACTTC
. . TRBJ1-4 TRBV5-1 CASSLESERGKLFF TGCGCCAGCAGCTTGGAGAGCGAAAGAGGAAAACTGTTTTTT
TRBD1 . TRBJ1-4 TRBV5-1 CASSVGTGATEKLFF TGCGCCAGCAGCGTGGGGACAGGGGCTACGGAAAAACTGTTTTTT
. . TRBJ2-3 TRBV27 CASSQAGITDTQYF TGTGCCAGCAGTCAGGCGGGAATCACAGATACGCAGTATTTT
. many TRBJ2-7 TRBV14 CASSQATGTYEQYF TGTGCCAGCAGCCAAGCAACAGGGACCTACGAGCAGTACTTC
. . TRBJ2-2 TRBV18 CASSPRRVMNGELFF TGTGCCAGCTCACCACGCAGGGTAATGAACGGGGAGCTGTTTTTT
. . TRBJ1-1 TRBV27 CASRHPTPNTEAFF TGTGCCAGCAGACACCCGACACCGAACACTGAAGCTTTCTTT
TRBD1 . TRBJ1-2 TRBV5-1 CASNTNPADRVTGYTF TGCGCCAGCAATACCAACCCCGCGGACAGGGTTACAGGCTACACCTTC
. few TRBJ2-2 TRBV7-2 CASSLERSTGELFF TGTGCCAGCAGCTTAGAACGTAGCACCGGGGAGCTGTTTTTT
TRBD2 . TRBJ2-7 TRBV3-1/TRBV3-2 CASRLAGSYEQYF TGTGCCAGCAGGCTAGCGGGATCCTACGAGCAGTACTTC
. . TRBJ2-1 TRBV24-1 CATSDLKGGGEGEQFF TGTGCCACCAGTGATTTGAAGGGAGGAGGGGAAGGTGAGCAGTTCTTC
TRBD2 . TRBJ2-4 TRBV12-5 CASGLEREVTLAKNIQYF TGTGCTAGTGGTTTGGAGCGGGAGGTAACTCTAGCCAAAAACATTCAGTACTTC
TRBD1 once TRBJ2-7 TRBV29-1 CSVERDRGGEQYF TGCAGCGTTGAAAGGGACAGGGGAGGCGAGCAGTACTTC
. . TRBJ2-5 TRBV2 CASRMGGAEGMYF TGTGCCAGCAGGATGGGCGGGGCGGAGGGGATGTACTTC
TRBD2 . TRBJ2-4 TRBV11-2 CASSPGLAGNIQYF TGTGCCAGCAGCCCGGGACTAGCCGGGAACATTCAGTACTTC
TRBD2 . TRBJ2-3 TRBV2 CASSVNSGRIDTQYF TGTGCCAGCAGTGTCAATAGCGGGAGGATAGATACGCAGTATTTT
. . TRBJ1-5 TRBV6-4 CATRFQGKNQPQHF TGTGCCACTCGATTCCAGGGGAAAAATCAGCCCCAGCATTTT
. . TRBJ2-7 TRBV27 CASSLGGSRTYEQYF TGTGCCAGCAGTTTAGGAGGGTCCCGAACCTACGAGCAGTACTTC
TRBD2 few TRBJ2-7 TRBV6-1 CASSEPGVAGVYEQYF TGTGCCAGCAGTGAACCTGGGGTAGCGGGAGTCTACGAGCAGTACTTC
TRBD1 . TRBJ1-2 TRBV7-2 CASSSGTGSGYTF TGTGCCAGCAGCTCCGGGACAGGGAGTGGCTACACCTTC
. . TRBJ1-6 TRBV6-5 CASSQASYLTPLHF TGTGCCAGCAGTCAGGCCAGTTATTTGACACCCCTCCACTTT
. . TRBJ1-5 TRBV7-2 CASSQDGDSNQPQHF TGTGCCAGCAGCCAAGACGGGGATAGCAATCAGCCCCAGCATTTT
. . TRBJ2-7 TRBV2 CASSALNEQYF TGTGCCAGCAGTGCTCTAAACGAGCAGTACTTC
. . TRBJ1-3 TRBV9 CASSRRTTSGNTIYF TGTGCCAGCAGCCGAAGGACAACCTCTGGAAACACCATATATTTT
. few TRBJ1-2 TRBV19 CASSITAGPFYGYTF TGTGCCAGTAGTATCACGGCAGGCCCGTTCTATGGCTACACCTTC
. . TRBJ1-6 TRBV15 CATSRDSPGLGNSPLHF TGTGCCACCAGCAGAGATTCCCCGGGACTGGGCAATTCACCCCTCCACTTT
. . TRBJ2-1 TRBV4-1 CASSPSLTAYNEQFF TGCGCCAGCAGCCCTTCGTTGACAGCCTACAATGAGCAGTTCTTC
TRBD1 . TRBJ2-1 TRBV5-4 CASSLGPGQGANEQFF TGTGCCAGCAGCTTGGGTCCGGGACAGGGGGCTAATGAGCAGTTCTTC
. . TRBJ2-1 TRBV6-2/TRBV6-3 CASSAGAFYNEQFF TGTGCCAGCAGCGCGGGGGCGTTTTACAATGAGCAGTTCTTC
. few TRBJ2-7 TRBV19 CASSIDSSYEQYF TGTGCCAGTAGTATTGACAGTTCCTACGAGCAGTACTTC
TRBD2 . TRBJ2-1 TRBV6-1 CASSEGGLAGASLYNEQFF TGTGCCAGCAGTGAAGGGGGTCTAGCGGGAGCAAGCCTTTACAATGAGCAGTTCTTC
TRBD2 . TRBJ2-1 TRBV5-1 CASRNGTSSYNEQFF TGCGCCAGCAGAAACGGGACTAGCAGCTACAATGAGCAGTTCTTC
. few TRBJ1-1 TRBV6-5 CASSYPGLVTEAFF TGTGCCAGCAGTTATCCAGGACTGGTCACTGAAGCTTTCTTT
TRBD1 . TRBJ2-7 TRBV6-1 CASSERTGGTHPYEQYF TGTGCCAGCAGTGAACGAACAGGGGGGACACATCCCTACGAGCAGTACTTC
. . TRBJ2-3 TRBV6-2/TRBV6-3 CASSYSLSSPGAYTQYF TGTGCCAGCAGTTACTCCCTTTCGTCCCCAGGGGCCTATACGCAGTATTTT
TRBD1 . TRBJ1-1 TRBV30 CAWSETGLTEAFF TGTGCCTGGAGTGAGACAGGGCTGACTGAAGCTTTCTTT
TRBD1 . TRBJ1-6 TRBV7-2 CASSLQGAFYNSPLHF TGTGCCAGCAGTCTACAGGGGGCGTTCTATAATTCACCCCTCCACTTT